The subject of this entry is one T cell receptor beta chain. The length of the CDR3 is 15 residues. V shed 3 bases and J shed 8 bases, with 16 bases lying between them. Germline CDR1 and CDR2: KGHSH and LQKENI. The PCR contained 60 Vbeta and 13 Jbeta primers. The table came from immunoSEQ multiplex PCR; TCRdb's copy has only in-frame clones and leaves some out. This sample yields 85,000 to 130,000 clones, of which 71% are seen a single time; less than 3.5% belongs to the top ten. The sample originates from a study of cytomegalovirus exposure and HLA in healthy donors. Study as a whole: Clustering assigned 81% of the roughly 400 genotyped donors to the Caucasian-associated ancestry cluster.

This clonotype was sampled from a female donor in good health and CMV-seronegative. Sequenced input: PBMCs. This chain uses TRBV18 with TRBJ1-4; a weak D match, TRBD1 (5 bases). CDR3 in amino acids: CASSPTRRQGEKLFF. Written as DNA, the CDR3 is TGTGCCAGCTCACCTACCCGTCGCCAGGGAGAAAAACTGTTTTTT. The entire variable domain, with the rest obtained from reference TRBV18 and TRBJ1-4, is as follows: NAGVMQNPRHLVRRRGQEARLRCSPMKGHSHVYWYRQLPEEGLKFMVYLQKENIIDESGMPKERFSAEFPKEGPSILRIQQVVRGDSAAYFCASSPTRRQGEKLFFGSGTQLSVL.